This is a list of T cell receptor beta chains from one sample in a study of blood T cell repertoires in COVID-19. Using immunoSEQ multiplex PCR, the repertoire was profiled, and TCRdb retains in-frame clones only, with some absent. The sample has roughly 140,000 clones, roughly 82% seen once. Sample: peripheral blood. These TCRs come from a man in his 70s with acute or convalescent COVID-19. Each CDR3 is given with its conserved first and last residue. A D gene is named only where the DNA matches it firmly. Clone size is given for some rows only: seen once, a few or many times, or a class if the clone is expanded.

>TRBD1|.|TRBJ2-5|TRBV18
TGTGCCAGCTCACCACCCGGGACAGGGGGTACAGAGACCCAGTACTTC
CASSPPGTGGTETQYF
>TRBD1|.|TRBJ1-2|TRBV5-1
TGCGCCAGCAGCCCTGGACAGGGGAGCTATCAGGGCTACACCTTC
CASSPGQGSYQGYTF
>TRBD2|few|TRBJ2-5|TRBV7-8
TGTGCCAGCAGCTTAGGGAGCGGGGAAGAGACCCAGTACTTC
CASSLGSGEETQYF
>.|.|TRBJ1-4|TRBV3-1/TRBV3-2
TGTGCCAGCAGCCAAGACAGGGTGGGTGAAAAACTGTTTTTT
CASSQDRVGEKLFF
>.|.|TRBJ2-4|TRBV28
TGTGCCAGCAGTTTTGGGCTACTCTTAGCCAAAAACATTCAGTACTTC
CASSFGLLLAKNIQYF
>TRBD1|.|TRBJ1-5|TRBV6-1
TGTGCCAGCAGTGACGAGAGGGGACAGGGCGGCAATCAGCCCCAGCATTTT
CASSDERGQGGNQPQHF
>TRBD2|.|TRBJ2-1|TRBV3-1/TRBV3-2
TGTGCCAGCAGCTTACTAGCGGGGGTCAACAATGAGCAGTTCTTC
CASSLLAGVNNEQFF
>TRBD1|.|TRBJ2-2|TRBV7-3
TGTGCCAGCAGCTTAAACCCCCCAGGGGGCAACACCGGGGAGCTGTTTTTT
CASSLNPPGGNTGELFF
>TRBD2|.|TRBJ2-7|TRBV2
TGTGCCAGCAGTCGCCCCACTAGCGCCTACGAGCAGTACTTC
CASSRPTSAYEQYF
>.|.|TRBJ1-2|TRBV5-1
TGCGCCAGCAGCTTCCCCTCAGGGGAGGGCTACACCTTC
CASSFPSGEGYTF
>TRBD2|once|TRBJ2-1|TRBV2
TGTGCCAGCAGAGGGGGGACTAGCGGGACCTACAATGAGCAGTTCTTC
CASRGGTSGTYNEQFF
>TRBD2|.|TRBJ2-7|TRBV6-5
TGTGCCAGCAGCTGGACTAGCGAGTACGAGCAGTACTTC
CASSWTSEYEQYF
>TRBD1|.|TRBJ2-7|TRBV19
TGTGCCAGTAGGCTAGGACAGGGCACCTACGAGCAGTACTTC
CASRLGQGTYEQYF
>TRBD2|.|TRBJ2-7|TRBV2
TGTGCCAGGGGGACTAGCGGGACTTACGAGCAGTACTTC
CARGTSGTYEQYF
>.|few|TRBJ1-1|TRBV29-1
TGCAGCGCCCCCAAAGGGAGGGGTTCGGACACTGAAGCTTTCTTT
CSAPKGRGSDTEAFF
>TRBD2|.|TRBJ2-7|TRBV4-2
TGTGCCAGCAGCCAAGACCTCCGGGGGGGGCAGGGCCGAAACTACGAGCAGTACTTC
CASSQDLRGGQGRNYEQYF
>TRBD2|.|TRBJ2-2|TRBV28
TGTGCCAGCAGTTTATATCCCCCCGGGGTAGCGGGCAACACCGGGGAGCTGTTTTTT
CASSLYPPGVAGNTGELFF
>TRBD2|.|TRBJ2-3|TRBV5-1
TGCGCCAGCAGCTTCGGGGGGGCGACTTTAGATACGCAGTATTTT
CASSFGGATLDTQYF
>.|.|TRBJ2-3|TRBV5-1
TGCGCCAGCAGCCCGGAAAACTGGACTGGGGTCCCGGGGACGCAGTATTTT
CASSPENWTGVPGTQYF
>.|.|TRBJ2-7|TRBV2
TGTGCCAGCAGCCGCCGGGTAGCGCAAGACGAGCAGTACTTC
CASSRRVAQDEQYF
>TRBD2|few|TRBJ2-3|TRBV10-3
TGTGCCACAAGCGGCCGCGGGGGGGCCGGCGATACGCAGTATTTT
CATSGRGGAGDTQYF
>.|few|TRBJ1-1|TRBV6-5
TGTGCCAGCAGTTACTCGGGACACCTGAACACTGAAGCTTTCTTT
CASSYSGHLNTEAFF
>TRBD1|once|TRBJ1-2|TRBV12-3/TRBV12-4
TGTGCCAGCAGTTTCAGGGGGTATGGCTACACCTTC
CASSFRGYGYTF
>.|.|TRBJ2-2|TRBV6-2/TRBV6-3
TGTGCCAGCAGTCTGGGGCGAACGAACACCGGGGAGCTGTTTTTT
CASSLGRTNTGELFF
>TRBD2|.|TRBJ2-7|TRBV9
TGTGCCAGTACACCGGGACTAGCGGGAGGGCAGCAGTACTTC
CASTPGLAGGQQYF
>TRBD1|.|TRBJ2-7|TRBV11-3
TGTGCCAGCAGCAAACAGGGGCCCTACGAGCAGTACTTC
CASSKQGPYEQYF
>TRBD2|.|TRBJ2-7|TRBV6-5
TGTGCCAGCATGGGAGGGACCTACGAGCAGTACTTC
CASMGGTYEQYF
>TRBD2|once|TRBJ2-1|TRBV19
TGTGCCAGTAGTATGGGGACTATCTCGAATGAGCAGTTCTTC
CASSMGTISNEQFF
>TRBD1|.|TRBJ1-1|TRBV5-5
TGTGCCAGCAGCCGCGGGACAGCGAACACTGAAGCTTTCTTT
CASSRGTANTEAFF
>.|once|TRBJ2-1|TRBV11-3
TGTGCCAGCAGCTTGAAGGTTAGCGCCTCCTACAATGAGCAGTTCTTC
CASSLKVSASYNEQFF
>.|.|TRBJ2-5|TRBV5-6
TGTGCCAGCAGCGTGGCGGAGACCCAGTACTTC
CASSVAETQYF
>.|.|TRBJ2-2|TRBV11-2
TGTGCCAGCACGTGGTCGGGGACCGGGGAGCTGTTTTTT
CASTWSGTGELFF
>.|.|TRBJ2-1|TRBV7-2
TGTGCCAGCAGCCCGACATTAAGCTCCTACAATGAGCAGTTCTTC
CASSPTLSSYNEQFF
>TRBD1|.|TRBJ1-6|TRBV6-6
TGTGCCAGCAGTTATGTTCGGGACAGGATGGGTTCACCCCTCCACTTT
CASSYVRDRMGSPLHF
>.|once|TRBJ1-3|TRBV5-1
TGCGCCAGCAGCTCGACATCTCGCTCTGGAAACACCATATATTTT
CASSSTSRSGNTIYF
>.|.|TRBJ1-4|TRBV29-1
TGCAGCGTTCGGCCCCTGGGGAGGGAGAGAGAAAAACTGTTTTTT
CSVRPLGREREKLFF
>.|.|TRBJ1-2|TRBV19
TGTGCCAGTAGTGCCTACCGGGACACTCCTAACTATGGCTACACCTTC
CASSAYRDTPNYGYTF
>.|.|TRBJ1-3|TRBV9
TGTGCCAGCAGCGTAGGCCAGCGCCCTGGAAACACCATATATTTT
CASSVGQRPGNTIYF
>TRBD1|.|TRBJ1-2|TRBV6-1
TGTGCCAGCAGTGGAGAGGCGGGGACAGGACTAATAAACTATGGCTACACCTTC
CASSGEAGTGLINYGYTF
>.|once|TRBJ2-7|TRBV10-3
TGTGCCATCAGTTACACCATCCACGAGCAGTACTTC
CAISYTIHEQYF
>.|.|TRBJ1-2|TRBV6-1
TGTGCCAGCAGTGAAGAAGTGGGGGGTGGCTACACCTTC
CASSEEVGGGYTF